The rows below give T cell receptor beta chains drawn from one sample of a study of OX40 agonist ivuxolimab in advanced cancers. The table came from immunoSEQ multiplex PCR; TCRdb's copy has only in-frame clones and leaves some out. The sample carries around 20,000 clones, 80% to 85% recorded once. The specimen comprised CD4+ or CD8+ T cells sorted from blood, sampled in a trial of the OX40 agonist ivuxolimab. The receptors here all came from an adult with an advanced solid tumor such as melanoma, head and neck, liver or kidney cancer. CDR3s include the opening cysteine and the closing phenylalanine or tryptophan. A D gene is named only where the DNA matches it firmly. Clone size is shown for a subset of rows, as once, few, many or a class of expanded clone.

DNA: TGTGCCAGCAGCACGACAGGGGGCCTCTACTACGAGCAGTACTTC
CDR3: CASSTTGGLYYEQYF
size: -
D: TRBD1
V: TRBV7-9
J: TRBJ2-7

DNA: TGTGCCAGCAGCCCATCGGGAACAGATACGCAGTATTTT
CDR3: CASSPSGTDTQYF
size: -
D: -
V: TRBV7-6
J: TRBJ2-3

DNA: TGTGCCAGCAGCCCTGGACAGGGCCCCGTCAATGAGCAGTTCTTC
CDR3: CASSPGQGPVNEQFF
size: -
D: TRBD1
V: TRBV6-5
J: TRBJ2-1

DNA: TGTGCCAGCAGTACCCATTACAATGAGCAGTTCTTC
CDR3: CASSTHYNEQFF
size: -
D: -
V: TRBV28
J: TRBJ2-1

DNA: TGTGCCAGCAGGCCCATTGGACTAGCCCGCGAGCAGTACTTC
CDR3: CASRPIGLAREQYF
size: -
D: TRBD2
V: TRBV13
J: TRBJ2-7

DNA: TGCGCCAGCTTGGGCCAGAACACTGAAGCTTTCTTT
CDR3: CASLGQNTEAFF
size: -
D: -
V: TRBV10-2
J: TRBJ1-1

DNA: TGTGCCAGCAGCTTAACGGGAGGGTGGGAAGAGACCCAGTACTTC
CDR3: CASSLTGGWEETQYF
size: -
D: TRBD2
V: TRBV7-3
J: TRBJ2-5

DNA: TGTGCCAGCAGCTCGAACTACCAAGAGACCCAGTACTTC
CDR3: CASSSNYQETQYF
size: -
D: -
V: TRBV11-3
J: TRBJ2-5

DNA: TGTGCCAGCAGCTTGGGGTCTGGGACATCCCCCTATGGCTACACCTTC
CDR3: CASSLGSGTSPYGYTF
size: many
D: -
V: TRBV5-4
J: TRBJ1-2

DNA: TGTGCCAGCAGTCCCCCGGGGGCCGACACCGGGGAGCTGTTTTTT
CDR3: CASSPPGADTGELFF
size: -
D: -
V: TRBV11-2
J: TRBJ2-2

DNA: TGTGCCAGCACGATGAGGGTCCGTCCTGAAGCTTTCTTT
CDR3: CASTMRVRPEAFF
size: -
D: -
V: TRBV28
J: TRBJ1-1

DNA: TGTGCCAGCAGTGAAAGTTGGTTGGGGATTGGGGCCGGGGAGCTGTTTTTT
CDR3: CASSESWLGIGAGELFF
size: once
D: -
V: TRBV6-1
J: TRBJ2-2

DNA: TGTGCCAGCAGTTCGCGGGGGGGCTTGGATGAGACCCAGTACTTC
CDR3: CASSSRGGLDETQYF
size: -
D: TRBD2
V: TRBV6-6
J: TRBJ2-5

DNA: TGTGCCAGCAGCTTGGCCGCCATTGGGGATGGCTACACCTTC
CDR3: CASSLAAIGDGYTF
size: -
D: -
V: TRBV11-2
J: TRBJ1-2

DNA: TGTGCCAGCAGCCCTCAAACAGGTCCCTGGAGCTATGGCTACACCTTC
CDR3: CASSPQTGPWSYGYTF
size: -
D: -
V: TRBV11-2
J: TRBJ1-2

DNA: TGCGCCAGCAGTGCTACAGGACCCAATCAGCCCCAGCATTTT
CDR3: CASSATGPNQPQHF
size: once
D: -
V: TRBV4-1
J: TRBJ1-5

DNA: TGTGCCAGCACCCTTCTGGCAGGGGAGGGTACTGAAGCTTTCTTT
CDR3: CASTLLAGEGTEAFF
size: -
D: -
V: TRBV27
J: TRBJ1-1

DNA: TGTGCCAGCAGCGGAACTGGAAAGGGAACAACTAATGAAAAACTGTTTTTT
CDR3: CASSGTGKGTTNEKLFF
size: -
D: -
V: TRBV13
J: TRBJ1-4

DNA: TGTGCCAGCGATACAGGGGAGAATTCACCCCTCCACTTT
CDR3: CASDTGENSPLHF
size: -
D: TRBD1
V: TRBV19
J: TRBJ1-6

DNA: TGTGCCAGTAGGATGACAGTCGCCAATGAGCAGTTCTTC
CDR3: CASRMTVANEQFF
size: -
D: -
V: TRBV19
J: TRBJ2-1

DNA: TGTGCCACCAGCGGAGGGGACACTGAAGCTTTCTTT
CDR3: CATSGGDTEAFF
size: -
D: -
V: TRBV15
J: TRBJ1-1

DNA: TGTGCCAGCAGTTTAATCGGTGAGCAGTTCTTC
CDR3: CASSLIGEQFF
size: -
D: -
V: TRBV27
J: TRBJ2-1

DNA: TGTGCCAGCAGACCCCGGGACAGGGGGCAAGGAGATACGCAGTATTTT
CDR3: CASRPRDRGQGDTQYF
size: -
D: TRBD1
V: TRBV28
J: TRBJ2-3

DNA: TGTGCCAGCAGTTATGGGGTAGCGGGGGTCACAGATACGCAGTATTTT
CDR3: CASSYGVAGVTDTQYF
size: -
D: TRBD2
V: TRBV6-5
J: TRBJ2-3

DNA: TGTGCCAGCAGCAAAGTTCGAGGCAGGGTTGAGCAGCCCCAGCATTTT
CDR3: CASSKVRGRVEQPQHF
size: -
D: -
V: TRBV21-1
J: TRBJ1-5

DNA: TGCAGTGCTAGAGCGCCCTATGGCTACACCTTC
CDR3: CSARAPYGYTF
size: -
D: -
V: TRBV20-1
J: TRBJ1-2

DNA: TGTGCCAGCAGCTTTGGCCAGGGGGGGACTGAAGCTTTCTTT
CDR3: CASSFGQGGTEAFF
size: once
D: TRBD1
V: TRBV5-8
J: TRBJ1-1

DNA: TGTGCCAGCAGGATAGGGGGGGAGGACACTGAAGCTTTCTTT
CDR3: CASRIGGEDTEAFF
size: -
D: -
V: TRBV2
J: TRBJ1-1

DNA: TGTGCCAGCAGCTCCCGGGACGGGAATGAAAAACTGTTTTTT
CDR3: CASSSRDGNEKLFF
size: -
D: -
V: TRBV7-9
J: TRBJ1-4

DNA: TGCAGCGTTGCGGACAGGGCGGTCTATGGCTACACCTTC
CDR3: CSVADRAVYGYTF
size: -
D: TRBD1
V: TRBV29-1
J: TRBJ1-2

DNA: TGTGCCAGCAGCAGCGGACAGCGGGCTTTCTTT
CDR3: CASSSGQRAFF
size: -
D: -
V: TRBV5-5
J: TRBJ1-1

DNA: TGTGCCAGTAGTATTAGCGGGTTGTCCTACGAGCAGTACTTC
CDR3: CASSISGLSYEQYF
size: -
D: TRBD2
V: TRBV19
J: TRBJ2-7

DNA: TGTGCCAGCAGCTTATCCCCCTCGGGCCCTAGCACAGATACGCAGTATTTT
CDR3: CASSLSPSGPSTDTQYF
size: -
D: -
V: TRBV7-6
J: TRBJ2-3

DNA: TGTGCCAGCAGCTTGGTCAGAGGGAACGAGCAGTACTTC
CDR3: CASSLVRGNEQYF
size: once
D: -
V: TRBV11-3
J: TRBJ2-7

DNA: TGTGCCAGCAGCGAACTAGCGGGGTACACAGATACGCAGTATTTT
CDR3: CASSELAGYTDTQYF
size: -
D: TRBD2
V: TRBV7-2
J: TRBJ2-3

DNA: TGTGCCAGCAGCTACACACAGACCTCCTACGAGCAGTACTTC
CDR3: CASSYTQTSYEQYF
size: -
D: -
V: TRBV7-9
J: TRBJ2-7

DNA: TGTGCCAGCCGCCGATTATCCAACTATGGCTACACCTTC
CDR3: CASRRLSNYGYTF
size: -
D: -
V: TRBV6-5
J: TRBJ1-2

DNA: TGTGCCAGCAGTTTGTCAGGGACGAACACTGAAGCTTTCTTT
CDR3: CASSLSGTNTEAFF
size: -
D: -
V: TRBV28
J: TRBJ1-1

DNA: TGTGCCAGCAGCTCCCAATCTAGCGGGCCATTAGATACGCAGTATTTT
CDR3: CASSSQSSGPLDTQYF
size: -
D: TRBD2
V: TRBV7-9
J: TRBJ2-3

DNA: TGTGCCAGCAGACCAGCGGGACAGGCCCATTTCTACGAGCAGTACTTC
CDR3: CASRPAGQAHFYEQYF
size: -
D: -
V: TRBV28
J: TRBJ2-7

DNA: TGTGCCAGCAGCCACCGGGGACGTGTCTATGGCTACACCTTC
CDR3: CASSHRGRVYGYTF
size: -
D: -
V: TRBV6-5
J: TRBJ1-2

DNA: TGTGCCAGCAGTGAAATGTCAGGGGCTAATGAAAAACTGTTTTTT
CDR3: CASSEMSGANEKLFF
size: -
D: -
V: TRBV6-1
J: TRBJ1-4

DNA: TGTGCCAGCAGAGAAACAGGGGGGACTAACTATGGCTACACCTTC
CDR3: CASRETGGTNYGYTF
size: -
D: TRBD1
V: TRBV28
J: TRBJ1-2

DNA: TGTGCCAGCAGCTTAGCGGAGGGAAACTCCTACGAGCAGTACTTC
CDR3: CASSLAEGNSYEQYF
size: -
D: -
V: TRBV7-6
J: TRBJ2-7

DNA: TGTGCCAGCAGTCAGGGACAGAAAAGAACCGGGGAGCTGTTTTTT
CDR3: CASSQGQKRTGELFF
size: -
D: TRBD1
V: TRBV6-1
J: TRBJ2-2

DNA: TGTGCCAGTAGTAAGTCGGGATTAGCGAACACCGGGGAGCTGTTTTTT
CDR3: CASSKSGLANTGELFF
size: -
D: -
V: TRBV19
J: TRBJ2-2

DNA: TGTGCCAGCAGCTTAATCCAGGGAGAGACCCAGTACTTC
CDR3: CASSLIQGETQYF
size: -
D: -
V: TRBV7-3
J: TRBJ2-5